The T cell receptor (beta chain) described here comes from a study of T cell responses to AZD1222 COVID-19 vaccine. V lost 4 bases and J lost 6; bases outside the gene matches: 6. The CDR3 totals 16 residues. CDR1 MNHEY and CDR2 SVGEGT come from the germline V gene. The method was immunoSEQ multiplex PCR; TCRdb's version includes in-frame clones alone and lacks a portion of them. Of around 99,000 clones detected, 88% appear once; the ten largest clones hold around a sixth. The chain employs TRBV6-2 or TRBV6-3 and TRBJ1-6; TRBD1 agrees at 10 bases. The clonotype originates from an adult in good health. Sequenced here: peripheral blood, sampled on day 0 of AZD1222 vaccination. CDR3 coding DNA: TGTGCCAGCAGTTTAACGACAGGGGGCGGTAATTCACCCCTCCACTTT. It translates to CASSLTTGGGNSPLHF.